These 32 T cell receptor beta chains were sequenced from one sample in a study of T cells in Graves' hyperthyroidism and ophthalmopathy. From RNA transcripts, TCR beta CDR3 regions were amplified. Using the HTBI primer set, a first-round RT-PCR was run on the TCR CDR3. TCRdb passed the multiplex PCR reads through MiXCR, listing each CDR3 protein once. The sample has about 380,000 distinct CDR3 sequences, approximately 15% seen once; the top ten hold 11%. Sequencing input: blood. The receptors derive from a woman aged 55-75 years with Graves' hyperthyroidism.

V and J are TRBV6-2 or TRBV6-3 and TRBJ1-4, with D hard to call. V gave up 5 bases and J gave up 2 bases, with 12 bases separating them. The germline gives CDR1 MNHEY, CDR2 SVGEGT. The CDR3 consists of 15 residues. This CDR3 is CASSEGARTNEKLFF. CDR3 bases: TGTGCCAGCAGTGAAGGAGCCAGGACTAATGAAAAACTGTTTTTT.

The chain couples TRBV14 to TRBJ1-3; 8 bases match TRBD1. The CDR3 consists of 14 residues. V shed 1 base, J shed 7 bases, and the junction held 3 bases outside the gene matches. Germline values: CDR1 SGHDN, CDR2 FVKESK. The CDR3 region is CASSQVTGGNTIYF. CDR3 DNA sequence: TGTGCCAGCAGCCAAGTAACAGGGGGGAACACCATATATTTT.

The chain links TRBV18 to TRBJ2-1, with D possibly being TRBD2 (5 bases). Deletions cut 6 bases from V and 2 bases from J, with 17 bases between. This CDR3 contains 16 residues. Germline CDR1 is KGHSH and CDR2 is LQKENI. The CDR3 DNA sequence: TGTGCCAGCTCTCCTGGCGACTATCTACCCTACAATGAGCAGTTCTTC. Residues: CASSPGDYLPYNEQFF.

This clonotype was recorded a few times. The rearrangement joins TRBV12-3 or TRBV12-4 to TRBJ2-2; tentatively, D is TRBD1 (5 bases). The CDR3 is made up of 16 amino acids. Between the trimmed V and J ends, which lost 3 bases and 5 bases, there was a span of 16 bases. The CDR3 spells CASSLRKGRYTGELFF. The DNA of the CDR3 is TGTGCCAGCAGTTTGAGGAAGGGGCGGTATACCGGGGAGCTGTTTTTT.

This clonotype showed up many times. The rearrangement uses TRBV6-1 and TRBJ1-2, with 8 nucleotides matching TRBD1. The CDR3 is 13 residues long. J gave up 4 bases and V 5 bases, and 3 bases lay outside the gene matches. Germline CDR1 reads MNHNS; CDR2 reads SASEGT. The CDR3 reads CASSRTGTYGYTF. The CDR3, as DNA: TGTGCCAGCAGTAGGACAGGGACCTATGGCTACACCTTC.

This clonotype was counted a few times. The chain employs TRBV19 and TRBJ2-3; 8 bases agree with TRBD1. Trimming cost V 5 bases and J 2 bases; bases outside gene matches: 3. The CDR3 has 14 amino acids. Germline values: CDR1 LNHDA, CDR2 SQIVND (reference sequence). The CDR3: CASSWDRSTDTQYF. CDR3 sequence (DNA): TGTGCCAGTAGTTGGGACAGGTCCACAGATACGCAGTATTTT. The full variable domain, in which reference TRBV19 and TRBJ2-3 provide the parts outside the CDR3, is DGGITQSPKYLFRKEGQNVTLSCEQNLNHDAMYWYRQDPGQGLRLIYYSQIVNDFQKGDIAEGYSVSREKKESFPLTVTSAQKNPTAFYLCASSWDRSTDTQYFGPGTRLTVL.

This clonotype was counted many times. The chain couples TRBV28 to TRBJ2-2; unclear D gene. V gave up 5 bases and J gave up 6 bases, with 7 bases separating them. Germline-derived CDR1 and CDR2 are MDHEN and SYDVKM. This CDR3 contains 12 residues. CDR3 bases: TGTGCCAGCAGTGGTTACGCCGGGGAGCTGTTTTTT. This gives the protein CASSGYAGELFF. The entire variable domain, with the rest obtained from reference TRBV28 and TRBJ2-2, is as follows: DVKVTQSSRYLVKRTGEKVFLECVQDMDHENMFWYRQDPGLGLRLIYFSYDVKMKEKGDIPEGYSVSREKKERFSLILESASTNQTSMYLCASSGYAGELFFGEGSRLTVL.

This clonotype was detected a few times. The chain employs TRBV19 and TRBJ2-1; TRBD2 matches 9 bases. V trimming: 1 base; J trimming: 8 bases; junction bases outside the gene matches: 12. The CDR3 is 17 residues long. Germline CDR1 and CDR2: LNHDA and SQIVND (reference sequence). The CDR3 bases are TGTGCCAGTAGTATAGGGCATGGGACTAGCAAAATTGATGAGCAGTTCTTC. Protein product: CASSIGHGTSKIDEQFF.

Regarding this clonotype: The junction does not match germline at one end; this may be a read error. This chain joins TRBV24-1 and TRBJ2-3, with TRBD1 as a possible D gene (5 bases). Germline V gene lookup returns CDR1 KGHDR and CDR2 SFDVKD. CDR3 size: 14 residues. This chain's CDR3 is CTTSDRLSTDTQYF. The CDR3 coding sequence is TGTACCACCAGCGACAGACTGTCCACAGATACGCAGTATTTT.

This clonotype was counted ten times or more. This chain links TRBV7-3 with TRBJ2-3; D is perhaps TRBD2 (5 bases). Germline values: CDR1 SGHTA, CDR2 FQGTGA. The length of the CDR3 is 15 residues. V shed 1 base and J shed 3 bases, with 11 bases lying between them. The CDR3 is CASSLNLAGTDTQYF. CDR3 DNA sequence: TGTGCCAGCAGCTTAAATCTAGCCGGGACAGATACGCAGTATTTT. Supplemented by reference TRBV7-3 and TRBJ2-3, the full variable domain reads GAGVSQTPSNKVTEKGKYVELRCDPISGHTALYWYRQSLGQGPEFLIYFQGTGAADDSGLPNDRFFAVRPEGSVSTLKIQRTERGDSAVYLCASSLNLAGTDTQYFGPGTRLTVL.

This clonotype has a handful of counts. The chain carries TRBV24-1 and TRBJ2-3; D unclear. The ends were cut back, 9 bases at V and 6 bases at J, with 18 bases in the middle. Per the germline V gene, CDR1 is KGHDR and CDR2 is SFDVKD. The length of the CDR3 is 14 residues. The CDR3 sequence is CATSTAPYGDTQYF. In nucleotides, the CDR3 is TGTGCCACCTCGACGGCCCCCTATGGGGATACGCAGTATTTT.

The sample holds many counts of this clonotype. The chain carries TRBV6-5 and TRBJ1-6; D might be TRBD1 (6 bases). V dropped 2 bases and J dropped 10 bases, with 15 bases sitting between them. Germline CDR1 reads MNHEY; CDR2 reads SVGAGI. The CDR3 loop spans 15 amino acids. The CDR3 is CASSYRGGGESPLHF. CDR3 nucleotide sequence: TGTGCCAGCAGTTACCGTGGCGGGGGCGAATCACCCCTCCACTTT.

This clonotype turned up a few times. This chain links TRBV30 with TRBJ2-1, with D unresolved. Deletions cut 8 bases from V and 6 bases from J, with 17 bases between. This CDR3 region has 13 residues. Per germline, CDR1 GTSNPN and CDR2 SVGIG (reference sequence). CDR3 in amino acids: CAHDRARSNEQFF. The CDR3 coding sequence is TGTGCCCACGATAGGGCAAGAAGCAATGAGCAGTTCTTC.

The sample holds many counts of this clonotype. The chain joins TRBV18 to TRBJ2-3; D assignment may be TRBD1 or TRBD2 (5 bases each). Germline V gene sequence: CDR1 KGHSH, CDR2 LQKENI. The CDR3 sequence is 16 residues long. The V gene lost 2 bases and the J gene lost 4 bases, with 16 bases spanning the gap. CDR3 loop: CASSPGTGFRSDTQYF. In DNA, the CDR3 is TGTGCCAGCTCACCAGGGACGGGATTTCGGTCAGATACGCAGTATTTT.

In this sample, this clonotype turned up many times. The chain uses TRBV28 and TRBJ2-1, with unresolved D. V lost 4 bases, J lost 6 bases, and 7 bases lay in between. Germline V gene lookup returns CDR1 MDHEN and CDR2 SYDVKM. The CDR3 totals 12 residues. In DNA form, the CDR3 reads TGTGCCAGCAGTTCACCCCCCAATGAGCAGTTCTTC. Translation: CASSSPPNEQFF.

This clonotype was seen at least ten times. The chain uses TRBV30 and TRBJ1-2; D perhaps matches TRBD1 (6 bases). This CDR3 is built from 14 residues. The V gene's germline CDR1 is GTSNPN and CDR2 SVGIG (reference sequence). V lost 3 bases, J lost 5 bases, and 16 bases lay in between. The CDR3 sequence: CAWRSFGGAYGYTF. The CDR3 coding sequence is TGTGCCTGGAGGTCCTTCGGGGGCGCGTATGGCTACACCTTC.

In this sample, this clonotype turned up many times. The CDR3 sequence is CASSPTGSYEQYF. For the CDR3, the DNA is TGTGCCAGCAGTCCGACAGGCTCCTACGAGCAGTACTTC. The V call is TRBV6-1, the J call TRBJ2-7; maybe TRBD1 (6 bases). Trimming pared 5 bases from V and 0 bases from J, leaving 8 bases between. Germline loops: CDR1 MNHNS, CDR2 SASEGT. The CDR3 length is 13 residues.

The chain employs TRBV18 and TRBJ2-2; TRBD2 aligns across 12 bases. In germline, CDR1 is KGHSH, CDR2 LQKENI. The CDR3 has 17 amino acids. Trimming removed 0 bases from V and 4 bases from J; junction bases left unmatched: 3. CDR3 in amino acids: CASSPPSSGRATGELFF. As DNA, the CDR3 is TGTGCCAGCTCACCACCCTCTAGCGGGAGGGCCACCGGGGAGCTGTTTTTT. Drawing the rest from reference TRBV18 and TRBJ2-2, the complete variable domain is NAGVMQNPRHLVRRRGQEARLRCSPMKGHSHVYWYRQLPEEGLKFMVYLQKENIIDESGMPKERFSAEFPKEGPSILRIQQVVRGDSAAYFCASSPPSSGRATGELFFGEGSRLTVL.

This clonotype was seen ten or more times. The chain has TRBV12-3 or TRBV12-4 and TRBJ2-3; D ambiguous. There are 13 residues in the CDR3. Trimming left V 5 bases short and J 4 bases short, with 10 bases between. The CDR3: CASSPREPDTQYF. In DNA form, the CDR3 reads TGTGCCAGCAGTCCCCGTGAGCCAGATACGCAGTATTTT.

The table lists this clonotype with a few counts. The J gene is TRBJ1-2, the V gene TRBV30; D unclear. The CDR3 consists of 11 residues. Looked up from germline, CDR1 is GTSNPN and CDR2 is SVGIG (reference sequence). With 3 bases removed from V and 8 bases from J, the gap between germline ends came to 10 bases. For the CDR3, the DNA is TGTGCCTGGAGATTTCTTGGGGGCTACACCTTC. Protein product: CAWRFLGGYTF.

This clonotype was counted ten times or more. This chain uses TRBV2 with TRBJ2-2; D possibly corresponds to TRBD1 (6 bases). CDR1 is SNHLY, CDR2 FYNNEI, per germline. This CDR3 contains 15 residues. The germline V and J ends were trimmed by 5 bases and 3 bases, with 13 bases remaining between them. The CDR3: CASSSQGRDTGELFF. The CDR3 region has the DNA TGTGCCAGCAGTTCCCAGGGGCGCGACACCGGGGAGCTGTTTTTT.

This clonotype was counted at least ten times. The V and J genes are TRBV10-1 and TRBJ2-3, with 9 positions matching TRBD2. V lost 0 bases and J lost 5; bases outside the gene matches: 6. The CDR3 contains 16 residues. Germline-derived CDR1 and CDR2 are WNHNN and SYGVQD (reference sequence). The CDR3: CASSESFSGRGDTQYF. CDR3 coding DNA: TGCGCCAGCAGTGAGTCCTTTAGCGGGAGAGGAGATACGCAGTATTTT.

This clonotype has a count of ten or more. The CDR3 DNA reads as TGCAGTGCTAGAGATATCGAGCGGGCCTACAATGAGCAGTTCTTC. Translated: CSARDIERAYNEQFF. The chain joins TRBV20-1 to TRBJ2-1, with a possible D match to TRBD2 (6 bases). Germline lookup yields CDR1 DFQATT and CDR2 SNEGSKA (reference sequence). Trimming pared 0 bases from V and 2 bases from J, leaving 11 bases between. The CDR3 has 15 residues.

This clonotype was counted at least ten times. The chain employs TRBV13 and TRBJ2-5; D unclear. Trimming removed 5 bases at V and 5 bases at J, with 12 bases between. The CDR3 extends over 13 amino acids. CDR1 PRHDT and CDR2 FYEKMQ come from the germline V gene (reference sequence). The DNA of the CDR3 is TGTGCCAGCAGCATTCGAGCCAGGGAGACCCAGTACTTC. This translates into CASSIRARETQYF. Complete variable domain (other parts from reference TRBV13 and TRBJ2-5): AAGVIQSPRHLIKEKRETATLKCYPIPRHDTVYWYQQGPGQDPQFLISFYEKMQSDKGSIPDRFSAQQFSDYHSELNMSSLELGDSALYFCASSIRARETQYFGPGTRLLVL.

Many counts were recorded for this clonotype. The chain joins TRBV28 to TRBJ2-2, with D unresolved. With 6 bases removed from V and 5 bases from J, the gap between germline ends came to 10 bases. The CDR3 consists of 13 residues. Germline CDR1 reads MDHEN; CDR2 reads SYDVKM. CDR3: CASRPSLTGELFF. The CDR3 DNA reads TGTGCCAGCAGACCCAGTTTAACCGGGGAGCTGTTTTTT.

There are a few counts of this clonotype. The chain is built from TRBV6-1 and TRBJ2-7, with TRBD1 identical over 9 bases. V dropped 2 bases and J dropped 2; count of bases not matched to a gene: 4. The germline gives CDR1 MNHNS, CDR2 SASEGT. This CDR3 is built from 15 residues. The CDR3 spells CASSEIWDRAYEQYF. The CDR3 nucleotides are TGTGCCAGCAGTGAAATCTGGGACAGGGCCTACGAGCAGTACTTC.

This clonotype was seen many times. The rearrangement uses TRBV6-2 or TRBV6-3 and TRBJ2-7; perhaps TRBD1 as D (6 bases). Germline CDR1 reads MNHEY; CDR2 reads SVGEGT. The V end was cut by 2 bases, the J end by 5 bases, with 19 bases between. This CDR3 region has 16 residues. As DNA, the CDR3 is TGTGCCAGCAGTTACCCCCTAGGGGGAGTAAAGGACGAGCAGTACTTC. Its translation is CASSYPLGGVKDEQYF.

This clonotype came up a few times. V gene TRBV4-1 combines with J gene TRBJ2-2; 12 bases map to TRBD2. The CDR3 is 14 amino acids. Germline loops: CDR1 MGHRA, CDR2 YSYEKL. V lost 5 bases and J lost 8; bases outside the gene matches: 3. As DNA, the CDR3 is TGCGCCAGCAGCTGGACTAGCGGGAAGGGGGAGCTGTTTTTT. Translation gives CASSWTSGKGELFF.

This clonotype was recorded at least ten times. This chain uses TRBV20-1 with TRBJ1-2; 7 bases map to TRBD1. This CDR3 comprises 13 residues. The germline V gene has CDR1 DFQATT and CDR2 SNEGSKA (reference sequence). Trimming at V came to 2 bases and at J to 2 bases, leaving 2 bases not matched to a gene. CDR3 nucleotide sequence: TGCAGTGCTAGACCAGGGGGGAACTATGGCTACACCTTC. Translating it yields CSARPGGNYGYTF.

This clonotype came up many times. The chain carries TRBV10-3 and TRBJ2-1; no firm D call. This CDR3 spans 12 amino acids. V was clipped by 5 bases and J by 0 bases, with 2 bases between them. Per germline, CDR1 ENHRY and CDR2 SYGVKD. CDR3 protein: CAISSSYNEQFF. Here the CDR3 DNA reads TGTGCCATCAGTTCCTCCTACAATGAGCAGTTCTTC.

At least ten counts were recorded for this clonotype. This sequence joins TRBV28 and TRBJ2-1; 8 nucleotides line up with TRBD1. Germline V gene lookup returns CDR1 MDHEN and CDR2 SYDVKM. This CDR3 is built from 13 residues. V trimming: 4 bases; J trimming: 9 bases; junction bases outside the gene matches: 5. The CDR3 loop is CASSSFDRGEQFF. CDR3 in DNA: TGTGCCAGCAGTTCGTTCGACAGGGGTGAGCAGTTCTTC. The entire variable domain, with the rest obtained from reference TRBV28 and TRBJ2-1, is as follows: DVKVTQSSRYLVKRTGEKVFLECVQDMDHENMFWYRQDPGLGLRLIYFSYDVKMKEKGDIPEGYSVSREKKERFSLILESASTNQTSMYLCASSSFDRGEQFFGPGTRLTVL.

The chain has TRBV6-1 and TRBJ1-1; D call uncertain. V was shortened by 2 bases and J by 1 base, with 8 bases between the two germline ends. The CDR3 contains 14 residues. Germline loops: CDR1 MNHNS, CDR2 SASEGT. CDR3 in DNA: TGTGCCAGCAGTGAACTCGGTGGGAACACTGAAGCTTTCTTT. Protein: CASSELGGNTEAFF.